The rows below give T cell receptor beta chains drawn from one sample of a study of T cells in Graves' hyperthyroidism and ophthalmopathy. Using its own MiXCR run on the multiplex PCR reads, TCRdb lists one record per CDR3 protein. The sample lists about 400,000 distinct CDR3 sequences, more than 15% occurring once. The specimen sequenced was blood. These receptors were taken from a woman under 30 with Graves' hyperthyroidism that later progressed to Graves' ophthalmopathy. Both conserved end residues are part of each CDR3. The D gene is left open where the match is weak. Clone sizes are given selectively: once, few, many, or a class where the clone is expanded.

v_call,clone_size,j_call,d_call,cdr3_nt,cdr3_aa
TRBV2,many,TRBJ2-3,-,TGTGCCAGCACCTCCATGTTGGGAGATACGCAGTATTTT,CASTSMLGDTQYF
TRBV29-1,many,TRBJ2-1,-,TGCAGTGCTAGCGGACAGTACAATGAGCAGTTCTTC,CSASGQYNEQFF
TRBV4-3,few,TRBJ1-2,-,TGCGCCAGCAGCCAAGTAATGGATTCCTATGGCTACACCTTC,CASSQVMDSYGYTF
TRBV20-1,few,TRBJ2-7,TRBD2,TGCAGTGCTACTAGCGGGAGGAGGTACGAGCAGTACTTC,CSATSGRRYEQYF
TRBV20-1,many,TRBJ2-1,TRBD2,TGCAGTGCTAGGTCCCCGGGACTAGTACGCAATGAGCAGTTCTTC,CSARSPGLVRNEQFF
TRBV28,few,TRBJ1-2,-,TGTGCCAGCAGTTTACATTCTGGCTGGTATGGCTACACCTTC,CASSLHSGWYGYTF
TRBV6-2/TRBV6-3,-,TRBJ2-5,TRBD2,TGTGCCAGCAGCCACCCCCGCGGGGGGGACCAAGAGACCCAGTACTTC,CASSHPRGGDQETQYF
TRBV28,many,TRBJ2-5,-,TGTGCCAGCAGTACCGGCCAAGAGACCCAGTACTTC,CASSTGQETQYF
TRBV20-1,-,TRBJ2-1,-,TGCAGTGCTAGACGCCCGGGGACTGGCTACAATGAGCAGTTCTTC,CSARRPGTGYNEQFF
TRBV7-8,many,TRBJ2-7,TRBD2,TGTGCCAGCAGCTTAGCCTCGACTAGCGGGCACGGGAAATACGAGCAGTACTTC,CASSLASTSGHGKYEQYF
TRBV4-3,many,TRBJ1-1,-,TGCGCCAGCAGCCAAGGGTCGTCCAGAGCTTTCTTT,CASSQGSSRAFF
TRBV28,-,TRBJ1-3,-,TGTGCCAGCAGTTTGGGCGCAATCTCTGGAAACACCATATATTTT,CASSLGAISGNTIYF
TRBV30,-,TRBJ1-4,TRBD1,TGTGCCTGGAGTCCTGGACAGGGAACAACTAATGAAAAACTGTTTTTT,CAWSPGQGTTNEKLFF
TRBV6-1,many,TRBJ2-7,TRBD2,TGTGCCAGCAGTGAAGAGATTAGCGGGAGGACACCCTACGAGCAGTACTTC,CASSEEISGRTPYEQYF
TRBV4-1,-,TRBJ2-7,TRBD2,TGCGCCAGCAGCCAAGTATCTAGCGGGACCTACGAGCAGTACTTC,CASSQVSSGTYEQYF
TRBV14,few,TRBJ2-7,-,TGTGCCAGCAGCCAAGCGGCTCCGAGGGGCTACGAGCAGTACTTC,CASSQAAPRGYEQYF
TRBV19,-,TRBJ1-5,-,TGTGCCAGTACCTTCCCGCGGGGGACGGGCAATCAGCCCCAGCATTTT,CASTFPRGTGNQPQHF
TRBV3-1,-,TRBJ1-2,TRBD1,TGTGCCAGCAGCCAACAGGACAGGGTAGGCTACACCTTC,CASSQQDRVGYTF
TRBV2,many,TRBJ2-7,-,TGTGCCAGCAGTGAACTGGGGGCGAGCTCCTACGAGCAGTACTTC,CASSELGASSYEQYF
TRBV2,-,TRBJ2-3,TRBD2,TGTGCCAGCTGGCCGGGGGGGAGCACAGATACGCAGTATTTT,CASWPGGSTDTQYF
TRBV25-1,-,TRBJ2-7,-,TGTGCCACCCTCATAGGTTACGAGCAGTACTTC,CATLIGYEQYF
TRBV6-6,few,TRBJ1-5,TRBD1,TGTGCCAGCAGTTACTCGATACCAGGGGGGATGAATCAGCCCCAGCATTTT,CASSYSIPGGMNQPQHF
TRBV10-3,many,TRBJ1-1,-,TGTGCCATCAAAGCAAACACTGAAGCTTTCTTT,CAIKANTEAFF
TRBV11-2,many,TRBJ2-7,TRBD1,TGTGCCAGCAGCCCTTCCGGGACAGTAGTCTACGAGCAGTACTTC,CASSPSGTVVYEQYF
TRBV7-7,few,TRBJ1-1,-,TGTGCTAGCAGCCAAAATATGAACACTGAAGCTTTCTTT,CASSQNMNTEAFF
TRBV20-1,many,TRBJ2-7,-,TGCAGTGCTACCGGGACTGACACCTACGAGCAGTACTTC,CSATGTDTYEQYF
TRBV27,many,TRBJ1-1,-,TGTGCCAGCGGGGTTTGGAACACTGAAGCTTTCTTT,CASGVWNTEAFF
TRBV5-6,many,TRBJ2-2,-,TGTGCCAGCAGCCCGGGGGTAGGGGAGCTGTTTTTT,CASSPGVGELFF
TRBV28,many,TRBJ2-2,TRBD1,TGTGCCAGTACAAGGACAGGGGGCAGGGCCGGGGAGCTGTTTTTT,CASTRTGGRAGELFF
TRBV29-1,many,TRBJ1-1,-,TGCAGCGTTGAAGATGGGCAGGGTTATAACACTGAAGCTTTCTTT,CSVEDGQGYNTEAFF
TRBV4-1,few,TRBJ1-5,-,TGCGCCAGCAGCCAAGTTGTCAGGGTAAATCAGCCCCAGCATTTT,CASSQVVRVNQPQHF
TRBV20-1,-,TRBJ1-6,-,TGCAGTGCTACCATAATAACGGGGGGGGGCCGGATAGGAAATTCACCCCTCCACTTT,CSATIITGGGRIGNSPLHF
TRBV2,many,TRBJ2-7,-,TGTGCCAGCAGTCCCGCCTCATCGATAAGGTACGAGCAGTACTTC,CASSPASSIRYEQYF
TRBV20-1,many,TRBJ1-1,TRBD1,TGCAGTGCCGGGACAGGGACGGGCTTAAGAACTGAAGCTTTCTTT,CSAGTGTGLRTEAFF
TRBV29-1,many,TRBJ2-1,TRBD2,TGCAGCGTTGAAGGGAGTAGCGGGAATTACGAGCAGTTCTTC,CSVEGSSGNYEQFF
TRBV10-3,-,TRBJ2-1,TRBD1,TGTGCCATCCGGAACAGGGGGGCCGAAAACTCCTACAATGAGCAGTTCTTC,CAIRNRGAENSYNEQFF
TRBV5-1,-,TRBJ1-2,-,TGCGCCAGCAGGGTGGCCAATAACTATGGCTACACCTTC,CASRVANNYGYTF
TRBV29-1,many,TRBJ2-7,-,TGCAGCGTTGCAGACACCTACGAGCAGTACTTC,CSVADTYEQYF
TRBV19,-,TRBJ1-1,-,TGTGCCAGTGGTATTCGGCAGGGAGCGTTTCCCGAGTCTGAAGCTTTCTTT,CASGIRQGAFPESEAFF
TRBV5-1,-,TRBJ2-7,-,TGCGCCAGCAGCTTAGAAAGGGCCTACGAGCAGTACTTC,CASSLERAYEQYF
TRBV2,many,TRBJ1-5,-,TGTGCCAGCAGTGTAAGGGGGGGCGGTCAGCCCCAGCATTTT,CASSVRGGGQPQHF
TRBV7-6,-,TRBJ2-5,TRBD2,TGTGCCAGCAGCTACAGCGGGAGTACCCAAGAGACCCAGTACTTC,CASSYSGSTQETQYF
TRBV9,few,TRBJ2-5,-,TGTGCCAGCAGCGAGGGGGGGACAACTCAAGAGACCCAGTACTTC,CASSEGGTTQETQYF
TRBV7-9,many,TRBJ1-1,-,TGTGCCAGCAGCTTAGCTGAGGGGATGAACACTGAAGCTTTCTTT,CASSLAEGMNTEAFF
TRBV6-2/TRBV6-3,-,TRBJ2-3,-,TGTGCCAGCCTTCCAAAAGGGCTCACAGATACGCAGTATTTT,CASLPKGLTDTQYF
TRBV9,few,TRBJ2-1,TRBD2,TGTGCCAGCAGCCCGGACGGAGGAGTAGCGGGAGGGCATGAGCAGTTCTTC,CASSPDGGVAGGHEQFF
TRBV7-9,-,TRBJ1-1,-,TGTGCCAGCAGCCCGGACCGGGGGGCCCGGGCTGAAGCTTTCTTT,CASSPDRGARAEAFF
TRBV28,-,TRBJ2-7,-,TGTGCCAGCGCTAGGGGGTCTAGGGGTGGCGAGCAGTACTTC,CASARGSRGGEQYF
TRBV20-1,once,TRBJ2-7,TRBD2,TGCAGTGCCTTAACTAGCGGGAGGGCCAATGAGCAGTACTTC,CSALTSGRANEQYF
TRBV14,-,TRBJ2-3,-,TGTGCCAGCAGCCAGCGCAGCGGGACAGATACGCAGTATTTT,CASSQRSGTDTQYF
TRBV6-1,-,TRBJ2-4,TRBD1,TGTGCCAGCACTACCTCGAGGGGGCTTGGGCCCAAAAACATTCAGTACTTC,CASTTSRGLGPKNIQYF
TRBV6-2/TRBV6-3,many,TRBJ2-3,TRBD2,TGTGCCAGCAGTTATACTAGCGGGAAGACAGATACGCAGTATTTT,CASSYTSGKTDTQYF
TRBV28,-,TRBJ2-7,-,TGTGCCAGCAGTAGGGACTCTTTTGGCGAGCAGTACTTC,CASSRDSFGEQYF